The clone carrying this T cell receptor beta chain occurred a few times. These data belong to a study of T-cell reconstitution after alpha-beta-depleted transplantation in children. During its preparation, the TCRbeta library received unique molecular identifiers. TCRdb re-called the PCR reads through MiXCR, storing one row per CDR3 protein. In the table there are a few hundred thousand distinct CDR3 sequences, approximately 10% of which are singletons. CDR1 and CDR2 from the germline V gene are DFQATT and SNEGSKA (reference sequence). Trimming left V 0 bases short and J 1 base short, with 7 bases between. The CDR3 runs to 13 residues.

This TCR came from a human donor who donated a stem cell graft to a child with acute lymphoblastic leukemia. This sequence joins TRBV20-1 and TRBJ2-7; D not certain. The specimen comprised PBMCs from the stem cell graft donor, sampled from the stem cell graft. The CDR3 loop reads CSARDPSSYEQYF. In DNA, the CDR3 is TGCAGTGCTAGAGATCCCTCGTCCTACGAGCAGTACTTC.